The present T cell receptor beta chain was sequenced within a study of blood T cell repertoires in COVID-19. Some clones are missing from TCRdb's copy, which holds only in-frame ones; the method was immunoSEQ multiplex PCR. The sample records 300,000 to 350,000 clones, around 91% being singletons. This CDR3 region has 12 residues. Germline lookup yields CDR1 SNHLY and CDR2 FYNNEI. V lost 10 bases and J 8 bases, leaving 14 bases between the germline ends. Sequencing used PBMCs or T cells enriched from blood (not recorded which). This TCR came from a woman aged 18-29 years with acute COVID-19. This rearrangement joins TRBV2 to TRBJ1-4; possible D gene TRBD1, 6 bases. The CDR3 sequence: CATLQGREKLFF. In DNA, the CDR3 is TGTGCCACCTTACAGGGTCGCGAAAAACTGTTTTTT.